The entry that follows covers one TCR beta chain sequence. Original handling: For nucleated cells, counts were estimated from reference gene primer amplification. Clones were sequenced by immunoSEQ multiplex PCR, and TCRdb holds only the in-frame ones, with some missing. That table supplies the V and J calls and clone size; D and trimming were determined from the DNA. The table includes 200,000 to 250,000 clones, 82% detected once. This sample was included in a study of blood T cell repertoires in COVID-19. As for the study in general: Sample material is recorded as cDNA or gDNA derived from T cells, B-cell-depleted T cells, or PBMCs.

The CDR3 is made up of 15 amino acids. Looked up from germline, CDR1 is SEHNR and CDR2 is FQNEAQ (reference sequence). Germline trimming cut 9 bases from V and 6 bases from J; bases unmatched to any gene: 11. Sample: peripheral blood. The chain combines TRBV7-9 with TRBJ1-5, with TRBD1 matching over 10 bases. The receptor was derived from a woman older than 75 with acute or convalescent COVID-19. CDR3: CASSTGQGVSQPQHF. In DNA form, the CDR3 reads TGTGCCAGTAGTACCGGACAGGGGGTGAGTCAGCCCCAGCATTTT.